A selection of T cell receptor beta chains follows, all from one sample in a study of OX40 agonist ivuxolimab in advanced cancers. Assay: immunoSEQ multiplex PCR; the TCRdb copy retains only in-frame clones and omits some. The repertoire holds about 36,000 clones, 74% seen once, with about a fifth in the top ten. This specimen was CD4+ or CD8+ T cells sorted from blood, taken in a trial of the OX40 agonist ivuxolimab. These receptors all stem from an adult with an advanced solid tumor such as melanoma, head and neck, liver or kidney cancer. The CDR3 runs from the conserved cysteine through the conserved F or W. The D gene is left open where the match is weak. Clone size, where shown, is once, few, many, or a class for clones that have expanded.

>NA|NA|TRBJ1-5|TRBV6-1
CASRLDSFRQPQHF
TGTGCCAGCAGATTGGACAGTTTTCGCCAGCCCCAGCATTTT
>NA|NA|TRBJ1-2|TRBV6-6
CASSPGIRGYTF
TGTGCCAGCAGCCCAGGGATACGGGGCTACACCTTC
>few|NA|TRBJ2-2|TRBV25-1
CASSDGGLGYTGELFF
TGTGCCAGCAGTGATGGGGGACTCGGATACACCGGGGAGCTGTTTTTT
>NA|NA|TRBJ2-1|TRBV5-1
CASSLAGAGYNEQFF
TGCGCCAGCAGCTTGGCGGGGGCAGGGTACAATGAGCAGTTCTTC
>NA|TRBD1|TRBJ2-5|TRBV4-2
CASSQEQGQETQYF
TGTGCCAGCAGCCAAGAACAGGGGCAAGAGACCCAGTACTTC
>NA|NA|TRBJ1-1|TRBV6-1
CASSGFPLPTEAFF
TGTGCCAGCAGTGGCTTTCCACTCCCCACTGAAGCTTTCTTT
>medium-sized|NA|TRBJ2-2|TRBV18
CASSLRTANTGELFF
TGTGCCAGCTCACTTCGGACAGCGAACACCGGGGAGCTGTTTTTT
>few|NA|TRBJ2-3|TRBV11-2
CASSLISSTDTQYF
TGTGCCAGCAGCTTAATAAGTAGCACAGATACGCAGTATTTT
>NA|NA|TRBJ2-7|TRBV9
CASSVARKYEQYF
TGTGCCAGCAGCGTAGCTCGTAAATACGAGCAGTACTTC
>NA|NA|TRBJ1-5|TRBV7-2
CASSLVSGYNQPQHF
TGTGCCAGCAGCTTAGTTTCAGGGTACAATCAGCCCCAGCATTTT
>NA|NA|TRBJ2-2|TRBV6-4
CASSYDGAGELFF
TGTGCCAGCAGTTACGACGGAGCCGGGGAGCTGTTTTTT
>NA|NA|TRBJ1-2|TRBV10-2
CASSEGPLYGYTF
TGCGCCAGCAGTGAGGGCCCTCTCTATGGCTACACCTTC
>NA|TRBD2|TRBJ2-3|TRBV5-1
CASSLAGGAMKTQYF
TGCGCCAGCAGCTTGGCCGGGGGGGCAATGAAGACGCAGTATTTT
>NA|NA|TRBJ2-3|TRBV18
CASSLHQGDTQYF
TGTGCCAGCTCACTCCATCAGGGAGATACGCAGTATTTT
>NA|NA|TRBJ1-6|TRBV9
CASSVGASSSYNSPLHF
TGTGCCAGCAGCGTAGGTGCCTCGAGCTCCTATAATTCACCCCTCCACTTT
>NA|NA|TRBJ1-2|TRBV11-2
CASSPTQGNGYTF
TGTGCCAGCAGCCCGACACAAGGCAACGGCTACACCTTC
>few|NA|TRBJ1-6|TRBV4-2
CASSQGPDNSPLHF
TGTGCCAGCAGCCAAGGGCCAGACAATTCACCCCTCCACTTT